Each of the 29 T cell receptor beta chains below was sequenced from the same sample in a study of metastatic and nonmetastatic thyroid tumors. Before thyroid surgery, none of the patients had received any treatment. MiXCR re-clonotyped the PCR reads for TCRdb. Among under 20,000 clones listed, about 34% were seen once. Sequencing was carried out using tumor tissue. These receptors came from a male donor with papillary thyroid cancer or a benign thyroid nodule (not recorded which). Some clones in this sample may be carry-over from other donors' samples.

With regard to this clone: In this CDR3 the conserved last residue, phenylalanine or tryptophan, is missing, so a read error is likely. This sequence joins TRBV4-2 and TRBJ2-7, with a tentative D call TRBD1 (5 bases). The CDR3 is 13 amino acids. The germline gives CDR1 LGHNA, CDR2 YNFKEQ. V lost 2 bases, J lost 5 bases, and 10 bases lay in between. In DNA, the CDR3 is TGTGCCAGCAGCCAACTGACAGTCGACGAGCAGTACATC. Protein sequence: CASSQLTVDEQYI.

The genes are TRBV12-3 or TRBV12-4 and TRBJ2-7; either TRBD1 or TRBD2 may supply D (5 bases each). V was cut by 4 bases and J by 3 bases, with 13 bases left in between. The CDR3 loop spans 14 amino acids. CDR3 region: CASSSSGLDYEQYF. CDR3 DNA sequence: TGTGCCAGCAGTTCCTCGGGGCTAGACTACGAGCAGTACTTC.

Ten or more counts support this clone. Other DNA sequences in the sample encode the same CDR3. The chain links TRBV5-1 to TRBJ2-5; a possible D gene is TRBD1 (5 bases). The V end was cut by 2 bases, the J end by 5 bases, with 16 bases between. The germline V gene encodes CDR1 SGHRS and CDR2 YFSETQ. The CDR3 is made up of 15 amino acids. The CDR3 loop reads CASSFLSGRFETQYF. Here the CDR3 DNA reads TGCGCCAGCAGCTTTTTGTCAGGGCGATTTGAGACCCAGTACTTC.

About this clone: An end of the junction differs from the germline gene, which may be a read error. Other DNA sequences from this sample encode an identical CDR3 as well. The chain is built from TRBV20-1 and TRBJ1-1; TRBD1 matches 7 bases. CDR1 is DFQATT and CDR2 is SNEGSKA in the germline V gene (reference sequence). The CDR3 sequence is 14 residues long. The CDR3 sequence is CSARPRDREHWAFF. CDR3 nucleotides: TGTAGTGCTCGACCCCGTGACAGGGAACATTGGGCTTTCTTT.

Ten or more counts support this clone. J is TRBJ1-5 and V is TRBV20-1; TRBD1 aligns across 7 bases. The CDR3 consists of 14 residues. Per the germline V gene, CDR1 is DFQATT and CDR2 is SNEGSKA (reference sequence). The V gene end was trimmed by 1 base and the J gene end by 6 bases; junction bases not matched to a gene: 6. DNA of the CDR3: TGCAGTGCTAGAGTCCAACAGGGGAGTCAGCCCCAGCATTTT. Protein sequence: CSARVQQGSQPQHF.

The chain couples TRBV20-1 to TRBJ2-2; no clear D. Looked up from germline, CDR1 is DFQATT and CDR2 is SNEGSKA (reference sequence). Trimming removed 0 bases at V and 7 bases at J, with 9 bases between. CDR3 size: 13 residues. For the CDR3, the DNA is TGCAGTGCTAGAGAGGTGGCAAACGGGGAGCTGTTTTTT. The encoded protein is CSAREVANGELFF.

Turning to this clone: This clone may be a read error of a much larger clone one base away. The chain joins TRBV27 to TRBJ2-3; possibly TRBD2 for D (6 bases). V was clipped by 2 bases and J by 2 bases, with 20 bases between them. CDR3 length: 18 residues. Germline CDR1 MNHEY, CDR2 SMNVEV (reference sequence). The CDR3 DNA reads TGTGCCAGCAGTTTACGTTCTAGCGTGAGCTCTCTCACAGATACGCAGTATTTT. This translates into CASSLRSSVSSLTDTQYF.

This clone was picked up a small number of times. This chain uses TRBV6-2 or TRBV6-3 with TRBJ2-3; 11 positions match TRBD2. With 2 bases clipped from V and 1 base from J, the junction kept 5 bases outside the gene matches. CDR1 MNHEY and CDR2 SVGEGT come from the germline V gene. The CDR3 length is 17 residues. In DNA form, the CDR3 reads TGTGCCAGCAGTTACCGCACTAGCGGGGGCCGCACAGATACGCAGTATTTT. This translates into CASSYRTSGGRTDTQYF.

Many counts were recorded for this clone. The chain has TRBV20-1 and TRBJ2-5; TRBD2 might be the D (6 bases). V was clipped by 3 bases and J by 11 bases, with 16 bases between them. Germline CDR1 and CDR2: DFQATT and SNEGSKA (reference sequence). The CDR3 contains 12 residues. CDR3 in DNA: TGCAGTGCTAGCAGTAACGGGGGAACACAGTACTTC. It encodes CSASSNGGTQYF.

This clone was seen at least ten times. The V call is TRBV6-5, the J call TRBJ1-3, with 8 bases matching TRBD1. V trimming: 2 bases; J trimming: 0 bases; junction bases outside the gene matches: 9. The CDR3 is 18 amino acids. Germline-derived CDR1 and CDR2 are MNHEY and SVGAGI. The CDR3 DNA follows: TGTGCCAGCAGTTACGCCAGTTTGGGACAGGACTCTGGAAACACCATATATTTT. Encoded protein: CASSYASLGQDSGNTIYF.

This clone showed up just a few times. As DNA, the CDR3 is TGCAGCGTTTGGACAGACTCTGGAAACACCATATATTTT. Its protein product is CSVWTDSGNTIYF. The rearrangement links TRBV29-1 to TRBJ1-3; TRBD1 is a possible D gene (6 bases). The V end lost 5 bases, the J end lost 0 bases, and 8 bases lay between the germline ends. This CDR3 comprises 13 residues. CDR1 is SQVTM and CDR2 is ANQGSEA in the germline V gene. Using reference TRBV29-1 and TRBJ1-3 for the parts outside the CDR3, the full variable domain is SAVISQKPSRDICQRGTSLTIQCQVDSQVTMMFWYRQQPGQSLTLIATANQGSEATYESGFVIDKFPISRPNLTFSTLTVSNMSPEDSSIYLCSVWTDSGNTIYFGEGSWLTVV.

The V and J genes are TRBV12-3 or TRBV12-4 and TRBJ2-7; D may be TRBD2 (5 bases). This CDR3 region has 14 residues. V lost 3 bases and J 7 bases, leaving 16 bases between the germline ends. CDR3 protein: CASSLVYGLYEQYF. In DNA, the CDR3 is TGTGCCAGCAGTTTGGTGTACGGACTTTATGAGCAGTACTTC.

In its sample, this clone was seen a few times. V is TRBV10-3 and J is TRBJ1-1; maybe TRBD1 (5 bases). V lost 2 bases and J lost 0, with 10 bases in between. There are 15 residues in the CDR3. Germline CDR1 ENHRY, CDR2 SYGVKD. The CDR3 coding sequence is TGTGCCATCAGTGAGGACAGACCATTGAACACTGAAGCTTTCTTT. Amino acids: CAISEDRPLNTEAFF.

This clone occurred many times. This may be a read error: a much more frequent sequence differs by one nucleotide. This sample includes further DNA sequences coding for the same CDR3. The chain carries TRBV6-1 and TRBJ2-7; D gene ambiguous. CDR1 and CDR2 from the germline V gene are MNHNS and SASEGT. V gave up 3 bases and J gave up 1 base, with 10 bases separating them. This CDR3 is 14 amino acids long. CDR3 protein: CASSEDRLSYEQYF. CDR3 nucleotides: TGTGCCAGCAGTGAGGACCGTTTGTCCTACGAGCAGTACTTC.

Only a few counts were recorded for this clone. Since a much larger clone is just one base distant, this may be a read error. The chain links TRBV7-2 to TRBJ2-3; no clear D. From germline, CDR1 is SGHTA and CDR2 FQGNSA. The CDR3 sequence is 14 residues long. The V end was cut by 5 bases, the J end by 2 bases, with 11 bases between. The CDR3 bases are TGTGCCAGCAGCCCTTCAGGTACCACAGATACGCAGTATTTT. Its protein is CASSPSGTTDTQYF.

This clone was counted between two and nine times. This chain uses TRBV28 with TRBJ1-3; D unclear. V dropped 4 bases and J dropped 0 bases, with 13 bases sitting between them. Germline values: CDR1 MDHEN, CDR2 SYDVKM. The CDR3 length is 16 residues. The CDR3 is CASSSGLFSSGNTIYF. The DNA of the CDR3 is TGTGCCAGCAGTTCTGGCCTGTTCTCCTCTGGAAACACCATATATTTT.

The J gene is TRBJ2-3, the V gene TRBV25-1; the D is unclear. Germline loops: CDR1 MGHDK, CDR2 SYGVNS. Trimming left V 6 bases short and J 4 bases short, with 14 bases between. The CDR3 is 14 amino acids. The CDR3 loop is CASSRTRRPDTQYF. Written as DNA, the CDR3 is TGTGCCAGCAGCCGGACGCGCCGGCCAGATACGCAGTATTTT.

This sequence joins TRBV6-1 and TRBJ2-7; either TRBD1 or TRBD2 may fit D (5 bases each). The CDR3 sequence is 14 residues long. Per germline, CDR1 MNHNS and CDR2 SASEGT. V shed 10 bases and J shed 2 bases, with 18 bases lying between them. CDR3 nucleotides: TGTGCCATCTCCGGGACGTGGTGTCCCTACGAGCAGTACTTC. This encodes CAISGTWCPYEQYF.

By frequency in the sample, this clone is medium-sized. The chain couples TRBV28 to TRBJ1-2; D is ambiguous. V lost 2 bases and J 2 bases, leaving 9 bases between the germline ends. Germline V gene lookup returns CDR1 MDHEN and CDR2 SYDVKM. The CDR3 spans 14 residues. CDR3 in amino acids: CASSLNIGNYGYTF. In nucleotides, the CDR3 is TGTGCCAGCAGTTTAAATATAGGGAACTATGGCTACACCTTC.

This clone was recorded many times. Here the CDR3 DNA reads TGTGCCAGTAGTATGGGCGGGGGCAGGCGGAGATCTGTGGGAGAGACCCAGTACTTC. It yields the protein CASSMGGGRRRSVGETQYF. This chain connects TRBV19 to TRBJ2-5; a weak D match, TRBD2 (7 bases). CDR3 length: 19 residues. The ends were cut back, 3 bases at V and 4 bases at J, with 27 bases in the middle. Germline lookup yields CDR1 LNHDA and CDR2 SQIVND (reference sequence).

This clone was picked up many times. V and J are TRBV6-5 and TRBJ1-1, with D perhaps matching TRBD1 (5 bases). The CDR3 runs to 16 residues. V was shortened by 0 bases and J by 6 bases, with 17 bases between the two germline ends. Per the germline V gene, CDR1 is MNHEY and CDR2 is SVGAGI. The DNA of the CDR3 is TGTGCCAGCAGTTACTCGTTGTTAGGGGATGGGGCTGAAGCTTTCTTT. Its translation: CASSYSLLGDGAEAFF.

Ten or more counts support this clone. V gene TRBV20-1 combines with J gene TRBJ2-1; D tentatively fits TRBD1 or TRBD2 (5 bases each). V was pared by 5 bases and J by 3 bases, with 14 bases between. Germline V gene data show CDR1 as DFQATT and CDR2 as SNEGSKA (reference sequence). This CDR3 is 14 amino acids long. The CDR3 here is CSAEGTDIYNEQFF. The CDR3 region has the DNA TGCAGTGCTGAAGGGACCGACATCTACAATGAGCAGTTCTTC.

The chain carries TRBV6-2 or TRBV6-3 and TRBJ2-5, with a possible D match to TRBD1 (5 bases). Trimming shortened V by 6 bases and J by 1 base, and 12 bases separated the two germline ends. Germline V gene lookup returns CDR1 MNHEY and CDR2 SVGEGT. This CDR3 contains 14 residues. The CDR3 spells CASSSQGFQETQYF. The CDR3 DNA follows: TGTGCCAGCAGCTCTCAGGGCTTCCAAGAGACCCAGTACTTC.

This clone rates as medium-sized (0.01 to 0.1%). The DNA for the CDR3 is TGTGCCAGCAGTGAAAGTAGCTCCTACGAGCAGTACTTC. Translating gives CASSESSSYEQYF. The chain joins TRBV6-1 to TRBJ2-7; D is undetermined. CDR3 length: 13 residues. Germline CDR1 reads MNHNS; CDR2 reads SASEGT. V gave up 2 bases and J gave up 0 bases, with 5 bases separating them.

This clone was counted at least ten times. The J gene is TRBJ2-3, the V gene TRBV13, with D perhaps matching TRBD2 (6 bases). V lost 3 bases and J 1 base, leaving 11 bases between the germline ends. CDR1 is PRHDT, CDR2 FYEKMQ, per germline (reference sequence). The CDR3 loop spans 15 amino acids. CDR3 sequence (DNA): TGTGCCAGCAGCTTTGGTAGCGGAGGCACAGATACGCAGTATTTT. This codes for CASSFGSGGTDTQYF.

This clone has at least ten counts. The V gene is TRBV20-1, the J gene TRBJ2-7; 9 nucleotides line up with TRBD1. V trimming: 1 base; J trimming: 7 bases; junction bases outside the gene matches: 11. The germline V gene has CDR1 DFQATT and CDR2 SNEGSKA (reference sequence). CDR3 length: 15 amino acids. The CDR3 DNA reads TGCAGTGCTAGAGTTCCGACAGGGGGTTTCGAAGAGCAGTACTTC. Its protein is CSARVPTGGFEEQYF.

The gene calls are TRBV6-1 and TRBJ1-6; no clear D. Germline values: CDR1 MNHNS, CDR2 SASEGT. Deletions cut 1 base from V and 10 bases from J, with 11 bases between. The CDR3 is made up of 14 amino acids. CDR3 in amino acids: CASSEGADPSPLHF. Written as DNA, the CDR3 is TGTGCCAGCAGTGAAGGGGCAGACCCATCACCCCTCCACTTT.

This clone was detected ten times or more. The gene calls are TRBV19 and TRBJ2-1, with no clear D. V lost 0 bases, J lost 3 bases, and 3 bases lay in between. The CDR3 consists of 13 residues. Germline CDR1 reads LNHDA; CDR2 reads SQIVND (reference sequence). CDR3 nucleotide sequence: TGTGCCAGTAGTATAGACATCTACAATGAGCAGTTCTTC. Translating it yields CASSIDIYNEQFF.

Notes on this clone: Likely a read error: the CDR3 ends without its conserved phenylalanine or tryptophan. The chain couples TRBV9 to TRBJ1-6, with D unresolved. Germline-derived CDR1 and CDR2 are SGDLS and YYNGEE. V dropped 5 bases and J dropped 10 bases, with 16 bases sitting between them. The CDR3 loop spans 14 amino acids. CDR3 amino acids: CASSEGYFESPLHS. The DNA for the CDR3 is TGTGCCAGCAGTGAGGGATATTTCGAGTCACCCCTCCACTCT.